Each of the 13 T cell receptor beta chains below was sequenced from the same sample in a study of blood T cell repertoires in COVID-19. The repertoire was sequenced with immunoSEQ multiplex PCR; TCRdb's copy has only in-frame clones and lacks some. This table holds 24,000 or so clones, over 80% found once. Sequencing was carried out using peripheral blood. The receptors shown here come from a woman over 75 with acute or convalescent COVID-19.

The rearrangement uses TRBV11-2 and TRBJ2-1, with 8 positions matching TRBD2. V gave up 5 bases and J gave up 4 bases; unmatched junction bases: 7. CDR3 length equals 15 residues. The V gene's germline CDR1 is SGHAT and CDR2 FQNNGV. The CDR3 here is CASSPFRGGYNEQFF. CDR3 nucleotide sequence: TGTGCCAGCAGCCCCTTTCGCGGGGGGTACAATGAGCAGTTCTTC.

The chain links TRBV10-3 to TRBJ2-3; D possibly corresponds to TRBD1 (5 bases). V lost 0 bases to trimming and J lost 5 bases, with 15 bases between them. The CDR3 has 16 amino acids. The germline V gene encodes CDR1 ENHRY and CDR2 SYGVKD. CDR3 region: CAISESGKGQGDTQYF. The CDR3 DNA sequence: TGTGCCATCAGTGAGTCTGGAAAGGGGCAGGGAGATACGCAGTATTTT.

The J gene is TRBJ2-1, the V gene TRBV18; 9 positions agree with TRBD2. The CDR3 is 17 amino acids. From germline, CDR1 is KGHSH and CDR2 LQKENI. V dropped 0 bases and J dropped 1; count of bases not matched to a gene: 4. CDR3 in DNA: TGTGCCAGCTCACCACCGAATAGCGGGGGATCCTACAATGAGCAGTTCTTC. Amino acid sequence: CASSPPNSGGSYNEQFF.

This clone came up once. V and J are TRBV6-6 and TRBJ1-2; possible D gene TRBD1, 6 bases. Deletions cut 4 bases from V and 4 bases from J, with 10 bases between. Germline CDR1 reads MNHNY; CDR2 reads SVGAGI (reference sequence). This CDR3 is 13 amino acids long. CDR3 loop: CASSFTGIYGYTF. The DNA of the CDR3 is TGTGCCAGCAGTTTCACAGGGATCTATGGCTACACCTTC.

The J gene is TRBJ1-1, the V gene TRBV19; D not resolved. This CDR3 contains 16 residues. CDR1 and CDR2 (germline): LNHDA, SQIVND (reference sequence). The germline V and J ends were trimmed by 5 bases and 0 bases, with 16 bases remaining between them. The CDR3 coding sequence is TGTGCCAGTAGTGGAGTCCGGTCTGCGTTGAACACTGAAGCTTTCTTT. This sequence encodes CASSGVRSALNTEAFF.

The chain combines TRBV30 with TRBJ1-5; D is undetermined. The germline CDR1 and CDR2 sequences are GTSNPN and SVGIG (reference sequence). This CDR3 is 14 amino acids long. V lost 0 bases and J 0 bases, leaving 6 bases between the germline ends. Here the CDR3 reads CAWSVLNSNQPQHF. The CDR3 nucleotides are TGTGCCTGGAGTGTACTTAATAGCAATCAGCCCCAGCATTTT. Based on the CDR3 plus reference TRBV30 and TRBJ1-5, the full variable domain is SQTIHQWPATLVQPVGSPLSLECTVEGTSNPNLYWYRQAAGRGLQLLFYSVGIGQISSEVPQNLSASRPQDRQFILSSKKLLLSDSGFYLCAWSVLNSNQPQHFGDGTRLSIL.

The genes are TRBV5-1 and TRBJ2-3; tentatively, D is TRBD1 (6 bases). V was trimmed by 0 bases and J by 2 bases, leaving 10 bases between them. The CDR3 length is 15 residues. The germline V gene encodes CDR1 SGHRS and CDR2 YFSETQ. CDR3 nucleotides: TGCGCCAGCAGCTTGGACAGGGTCTCCACAGATACGCAGTATTTT. It translates to CASSLDRVSTDTQYF.

This clone was seen more than once but under ten times. V is TRBV16 and J is TRBJ1-1; the match to TRBD1 covers 8 bases. V was clipped by 4 bases and J by 4 bases; unmatched bases: 5. The germline V gene encodes CDR1 KGHSY and CDR2 FQNENV. This CDR3 contains 14 residues. The CDR3 DNA sequence: TGTGCCAGCAGCCGAGGACAGGGAACCACTGAAGCTTTCTTT. Its protein is CASSRGQGTTEAFF.

This rearrangement joins TRBV2 to TRBJ2-3, with D perhaps TRBD1 (5 bases). Trimming pared 7 bases from V and 0 bases from J, leaving 14 bases between. The germline gives CDR1 SNHLY, CDR2 FYNNEI. The CDR3 has 15 residues. CDR3 loop: CASKNGRASTDTQYF. CDR3 in DNA: TGTGCCAGCAAAAATGGCAGGGCTAGCACAGATACGCAGTATTTT.

The chain is built from TRBV7-2 and TRBJ2-7; possibly TRBD2 for D (5 bases). The CDR3 runs to 12 residues. V shed 5 bases and J shed 6 bases, with 11 bases lying between them. Germline V CDR1 and CDR2: SGHTA, FQGNSA. The CDR3 protein is CASSHRGVEQYF. The CDR3, as DNA: TGTGCCAGCAGCCACCGGGGAGTCGAGCAGTACTTC.

The chain carries TRBV5-8 and TRBJ1-2; 10 bases fit TRBD1. Germline CDR1 is SGHTS and CDR2 is YDEGEE. The ends lost 3 bases at V and 5 bases at J; junction bases unmatched: 1. The CDR3 is made up of 13 amino acids. The CDR3 loop is CASSWDRGYGYTF. CDR3 nucleotides: TGTGCCAGCAGCTGGGACAGGGGATATGGCTACACCTTC.

V and J are TRBV6-4 and TRBJ1-2; TRBD1 matches 10 bases. The CDR3 is 14 residues long. V shed 8 bases and J 3 bases; nucleotides not matched to a gene: 6. Germline assignment: CDR1 MRHNA and CDR2 SNTAGT. The CDR3 region has the DNA TGTGCCAGCCAGCGGGACAGGGGAGACTATGGCTACACCTTC. This codes for CASQRDRGDYGYTF.

This chain links TRBV18 with TRBJ2-7; 7 bases agree with TRBD1. The CDR3 spans 15 residues. V gave up 5 bases and J gave up 0 bases; unmatched junction bases: 7. Germline V gene data show CDR1 as KGHSH and CDR2 as LQKENI. CDR3 DNA sequence: TGTGCCAGCTCAACCCGGGACAGAAGCTCCTACGAGCAGTACTTC. Protein product: CASSTRDRSSYEQYF.